This T cell receptor beta chain is drawn from a study of metastatic and nonmetastatic thyroid tumors. Study as a whole: Thyroid patients, malignant and benign, had repertoires compared across blood and tumor or nodule tissue.

Thyroid surgery took place with no prior treatment in any patient. This clone has more than one count but fewer than ten. Its target is not known. There are 13 residues in the CDR3. V was pared by 6 bases and J by 2 bases, with 2 bases of the junction left unmatched. CDR1 and CDR2 (germline): MNHNS, SASEGT. Under the authors' procedure: The distant-metastasis classifier for papillary thyroid cancer was built from CDR3 differences across clinicopathological groups. MiXCR was used by TCRdb to re-call the PCR reads. TCRdb, not the original authors, processed these V and J calls. In the table there are fewer than 7,500 clones, roughly 35% of which are singletons. Study-level results: It was reportedly found that TCR beta diversity was significantly higher in malignant thyroid tumors than in benign nodules, a difference seen in both blood and tumor samples.

Specimen: tumor tissue. This chain joins TRBV6-1 and TRBJ1-2; 8 bases map to TRBD1. This TCR derives from a female donor with papillary thyroid cancer or a benign thyroid nodule (not recorded which). Some clones in this sample may be carry-over from other donors' samples. The CDR3, as DNA: TGTGCCAGCAGGACAGGGGCGAACTATGGCTACACCTTC. This encodes CASRTGANYGYTF.